This TCR beta chain was observed in a study of T cell changes during pregnancy in multiple sclerosis. Some clones are missing from TCRdb's copy, which holds only in-frame ones; the method was immunoSEQ multiplex PCR. The top ten hold 0.9% to 0.95% of the sample, which has approximately 100,000 clones, roughly nine tenths seen once. V was clipped by 2 bases and J by 4 bases, with 14 bases between them. Germline CDR1 and CDR2: MDHEN and SYDVKM. The CDR3 consists of 15 residues. The clonotype originates from a female donor with multiple sclerosis, enrolled in a pregnancy study. The specimen comprised peripheral blood, sampled after pregnancy. The rearrangement uses TRBV28 and TRBJ1-1; D is possibly TRBD1 (5 bases). The CDR3 DNA sequence: TGTGCCAGCAGTTTAGCGGGGGTTCTGGGCACTGAAGCTTTCTTT. Amino acid sequence: CASSLAGVLGTEAFF.